One sample yielded the 17 T cell receptor beta chains listed below, sequenced in a study of blood T cells in healthy people across ages. With a J-beta primer mix and a sample-barcoded 5' primer, a second PCR ran about 7 to 11 cycles. TCRdb itself ran the 5' RACE reads through MiXCR, one entry per CDR3 protein. The repertoire consists of 800,000 or so distinct CDR3 sequences, with approximately 25% occurring once and the leading ten covering under 4%. These data were likewise used in another study, on T cells of mothers and their children.

The material sequenced was blood. The source of these receptors is a boy younger than 18 in good health.

The chain joins TRBV6-2 or TRBV6-3 to TRBJ1-1; TRBD1 matches 7 bases. The CDR3 runs to 16 residues. Per germline, CDR1 MNHEY and CDR2 SVGEGT. Trimming at V came to 6 bases and at J to 1 base, leaving 11 bases not matched to a gene. The CDR3 DNA sequence: TGTGCCAGCAGACAGGGACAGACAATGCGGAACACTGAAGCTTTCTTT. Protein sequence: CASRQGQTMRNTEAFF.

A few counts support this clonotype. CDR3 DNA sequence: TGTGCCAGCAGTCGCCCCCCGGGCTACGAGCAGTACTTC. Translation gives CASSRPPGYEQYF. V gene TRBV6-5 combines with J gene TRBJ2-7; D remains ambiguous. In germline, CDR1 is MNHEY, CDR2 SVGAGI. The CDR3 runs 13 residues. V gave up 5 bases and J gave up 3 bases, with 11 bases separating them.

The chain carries TRBV29-1 and TRBJ1-4, with D perhaps TRBD1 (6 bases). Germline values: CDR1 SQVTM, CDR2 ANQGSEA. The CDR3 has 13 amino acids. Trimming cost V 6 bases and J 7 bases, with 15 bases left between them. In DNA form, the CDR3 reads TGCAGCGTCCTTCCCCAAGGGGGTGAAAAACTGTTTTTT. It codes for CSVLPQGGEKLFF. Together with reference TRBV29-1 and TRBJ1-4, the CDR3 gives the full variable domain: SAVISQKPSRDICQRGTSLTIQCQVDSQVTMMFWYRQQPGQSLTLIATANQGSEATYESGFVIDKFPISRPNLTFSTLTVSNMSPEDSSIYLCSVLPQGGEKLFFGSGTQLSVL.

V is TRBV12-3 or TRBV12-4 and J is TRBJ1-2; D remains ambiguous. V was cut by 3 bases and J by 8 bases, with 13 bases left in between. This CDR3 has 13 residues. Here the CDR3 DNA reads TGTGCCAGCAGTTTCTGGGCTCGGGAAGGCTACACCTTC. Amino acids: CASSFWAREGYTF.

This chain joins TRBV27 and TRBJ2-7; D may be TRBD2 (7 bases). This CDR3 is built from 15 residues. V was trimmed by 5 bases and J by 3 bases, leaving 17 bases between them. Germline-derived CDR1 and CDR2 are MNHEY and SMNVEV (reference sequence). CDR3 sequence reads: CASSQSPGGHYEQYF. DNA for the CDR3: TGTGCCAGCAGTCAGTCGCCGGGGGGCCACTACGAGCAGTACTTC.

This rearrangement joins TRBV4-1 to TRBJ2-1; TRBD1 is a possible D gene (6 bases). CDR3 length: 14 amino acids. Trimming shortened V by 3 bases and J by 8 bases, and 14 bases separated the two germline ends. Germline V lookup: CDR1 MGHRA, CDR2 YSYEKL. This CDR3 reads CASSHRQVPDEQFF. The CDR3 DNA sequence: TGCGCCAGCAGCCATAGACAGGTCCCCGATGAGCAGTTCTTC.

The chain recombines TRBV4-1 with TRBJ2-7; 9 bases match TRBD2. CDR3 length: 17 amino acids. The V gene end was trimmed by 0 bases and the J gene end by 3 bases; junction bases not matched to a gene: 9. The V gene's germline CDR1 is MGHRA and CDR2 YSYEKL. The CDR3 nucleotides read TGCGCCAGCAGCCAAGATTCCGGCGGGACTAGCTTCTACGAGCAGTACTTC. It yields the protein CASSQDSGGTSFYEQYF.

This clonotype was counted a few times. This rearrangement joins TRBV12-3 or TRBV12-4 to TRBJ2-1, with TRBD2 as a possible D gene (6 bases). The V and J ends lost 0 bases and 5 bases respectively, with 11 bases between them. This CDR3 region has 15 residues. The CDR3 region is CASSLAVDYHNEQFF. Written as DNA, the CDR3 is TGTGCCAGCAGTTTAGCAGTGGACTATCACAATGAGCAGTTCTTC.

Comments on this clonotype: Just one base apart from a much larger clone, this may be a read error. The V gene is TRBV4-3, the J gene TRBJ2-7; TRBD1 matches 9 bases. This CDR3 is 16 amino acids long. From germline, CDR1 is LGHNA and CDR2 YSLEER. DNA of the CDR3: TGCGCCGGCAGCCAAGACACAGGGGGCGCAGCCTACGAGCAGTACTTC. This translates into CAGSQDTGGAAYEQYF.

V usage is TRBV12-3 or TRBV12-4 and J usage is TRBJ2-5, with TRBD2 identical over 7 bases. Trimming took 2 bases from V and 0 from J; bases not matched to a gene: 9. The CDR3 totals 17 residues. The CDR3 bases are TGTGCCAGCAGTTTAATCCTGACTAGCAGCCACCAAGAGACCCAGTACTTC. It encodes CASSLILTSSHQETQYF.

V and J are TRBV7-8 and TRBJ2-5, with D uncertain. The germline V and J ends were trimmed by 1 base and 4 bases, with 13 bases remaining between them. Germline assignment: CDR1 SGHVS and CDR2 FQNEAQ. The length of the CDR3 is 15 residues. CDR3 sequence: CASSLVSSSRETQYF. CDR3 sequence (DNA): TGTGCCAGCAGCTTAGTATCCTCCTCCCGAGAGACCCAGTACTTC. The full variable domain, rest sourced from reference TRBV7-8 and TRBJ2-5, is GAGVSQSPRYKVAKRGQDVALRCDPISGHVSLFWYQQALGQGPEFLTYFQNEAQLDKSGLPSDRFFAERPEGSVSTLKIQRTQQEDSAVYLCASSLVSSSRETQYFGPGTRLLVL.

This clonotype was counted between two and nine times. The chain uses TRBV20-1 and TRBJ2-2, with D possibly being TRBD1 (6 bases). V gave up 1 base and J gave up 1 base, with 10 bases separating them. The CDR3 is 15 amino acids. Germline assignment: CDR1 DFQATT and CDR2 SNEGSKA (reference sequence). The CDR3 spells CSARAGTKNTGELFF. CDR3 coding DNA: TGCAGTGCTAGAGCCGGGACAAAGAACACCGGGGAGCTGTTTTTT.

This clonotype was picked up a small number of times. The rearrangement joins TRBV7-2 to TRBJ2-1; tentatively, D is TRBD2 (6 bases). The CDR3 covers 13 residues. Germline lookup yields CDR1 SGHTA and CDR2 FQGNSA. V was trimmed by 4 bases and J by 7 bases, leaving 11 bases between them. CDR3 amino acids: CASSSGRGNEQFF. CDR3 bases: TGTGCCAGCAGCTCCGGGCGGGGAAATGAGCAGTTCTTC.

The J gene is TRBJ2-1, the V gene TRBV19; 9 positions agree with TRBD1. V dropped 4 bases and J dropped 2; count of bases not matched to a gene: 6. There are 16 residues in the CDR3. Per the germline V gene, CDR1 is LNHDA and CDR2 is SQIVND (reference sequence). CDR3 in DNA: TGTGCCAGTAGTAGAGGGACAGGGTTGACCTACAATGAGCAGTTCTTC. Translating gives CASSRGTGLTYNEQFF.

This clonotype was recorded a few times. This chain links TRBV4-1 with TRBJ2-1; a weak D match, TRBD1 (5 bases). The DNA end is a closer match to TRBJ2-7, so the J assignment may be wrong. CDR3 size: 14 residues. CDR1 and CDR2 from the germline V gene are MGHRA and YSYEKL. The CDR3 coding sequence is TGCGCCAGCAGCCAAAACAGGCCTCCCTACGAGCAGTACTTC. It is translated as CASSQNRPPYEQYF.

J is TRBJ1-1 and V is TRBV12-3 or TRBV12-4; perhaps TRBD1 as D (6 bases). The CDR3 runs 13 residues. V was cut by 6 bases and J by 8 bases, with 16 bases left in between. The CDR3 sequence is CASSPRARGEAFF. As DNA, the CDR3 is TGTGCCAGCAGCCCTCGGGCCAGGGGAGAAGCTTTCTTT.

This clonotype was counted only a few times. Here the CDR3 reads CSAALSGGAFTDTQYF. The DNA of the CDR3 is TGCAGTGCTGCACTAAGCGGGGGGGCGTTTACAGATACGCAGTATTTT. The chain carries TRBV20-1 and TRBJ2-3, with 10 nucleotides matching TRBD2. Per the germline V gene, CDR1 is DFQATT and CDR2 is SNEGSKA (reference sequence). This CDR3 has 16 residues. V trimming: 5 bases; J trimming: 3 bases; junction bases outside the gene matches: 11.